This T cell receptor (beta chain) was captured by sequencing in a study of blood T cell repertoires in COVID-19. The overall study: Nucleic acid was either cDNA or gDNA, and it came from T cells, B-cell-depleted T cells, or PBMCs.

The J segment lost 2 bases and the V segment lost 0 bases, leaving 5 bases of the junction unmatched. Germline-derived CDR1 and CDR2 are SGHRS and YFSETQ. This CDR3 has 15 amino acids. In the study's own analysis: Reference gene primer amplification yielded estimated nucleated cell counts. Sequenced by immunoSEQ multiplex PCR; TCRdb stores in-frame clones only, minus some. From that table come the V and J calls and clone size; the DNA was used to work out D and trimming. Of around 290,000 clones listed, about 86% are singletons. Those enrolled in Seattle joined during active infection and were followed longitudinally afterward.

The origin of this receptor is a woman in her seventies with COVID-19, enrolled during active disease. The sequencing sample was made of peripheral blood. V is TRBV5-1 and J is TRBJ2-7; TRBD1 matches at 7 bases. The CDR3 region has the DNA TGCGCCAGCAGCTTGGCCCAGGGGGTCACCTACGAGCAGTACTTC. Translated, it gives CASSLAQGVTYEQYF.